Shown below are 11 T cell receptor beta chains from a single sample sequenced in a study of patients and donors after allogeneic stem cell transplantation (TCRdb year 2020). Library method: RT-PCR. For sequencing, a NextSeq 550 was employed. Starting from the raw public reads, TCRdb applied fastp trimming at Q25, assembled clones with MiXCR and retained in-frame beta chains. All rows with the same CDR3 protein become a single entry with the most common DNA and genes. In all, the sample holds roughly 940,000 distinct CDR3 sequences, and around 17% of those were seen once. The ten largest clones take up around 5.5% of the sample. Sequences were obtained from blood, either unsorted or a sorted T cell fraction (not recorded which). The receptors were gathered from a human donor who was either an allogeneic HSCT recipient or a stem cell or donor lymphocyte infusion donor (not recorded which). It is not recorded whose cells these are; they may come from a transplant donor.

The J gene is TRBJ1-5, the V gene TRBV7-2; no definite D call. Germline lookup yields CDR1 SGHTA and CDR2 FQGNSA. This CDR3 is built from 12 residues. The V and J ends lost 5 bases and 3 bases respectively, with 5 bases between them. CDR3 sequence (DNA): TGTGCCAGCAGCCAAAACAATCAGCCCCAGCATTTT. This translates into CASSQNNQPQHF.

This clonotype was counted only a few times. The chain couples TRBV21-1 to TRBJ2-5. TRBV21-1 corresponds to a pseudogene. The CDR3 contains 17 residues. The CDR3 region has the DNA TGTGCCAGCAGCAAACCACCGAGGCCGCCACACCAAGAGACCCAGTACTTC. It translates to CASSKPPRPPHQETQYF.

This clonotype was recorded a few times. The chain employs TRBV7-8 and TRBJ2-1; either TRBD1 or TRBD2 may fit D (6 bases each). V gave up 2 bases and J gave up 3 bases, with 20 bases separating them. Germline assignment: CDR1 SGHVS and CDR2 FQNEAQ. The length of the CDR3 is 18 residues. The CDR3 DNA reads TGTGCCAGCAGCTTACCCGGTATTCGGAGGGGGTTCTACAATGAGCAGTTCTTC. Amino acids: CASSLPGIRRGFYNEQFF.

The CDR3 loop reads CASSRTEGPYEQYF. In DNA form, the CDR3 reads TGTGCCAGCAGCCGGACAGAGGGCCCCTACGAGCAGTACTTC. The V and J genes are TRBV12-3 or TRBV12-4 and TRBJ2-7; possibly TRBD1 for D (6 bases). V was cut by 6 bases and J by 2 bases, with 14 bases left in between. The CDR3 covers 14 residues.

Only a few counts were recorded for this clonotype. The gene calls are TRBV5-1 and TRBJ2-2, with no clear D. Deletions cut 2 bases from V and 3 bases from J, with 8 bases between. CDR1 and CDR2 (germline): SGHRS, YFSETQ. There are 14 residues in the CDR3. The CDR3 bases are TGCGCCAGCAGCTTTAAGGCTGACACCGGGGAGCTGTTTTTT. Translation gives CASSFKADTGELFF.

The chain uses TRBV10-3 and TRBJ1-1, with D possibly TRBD1 on 6 matching bases. Per the germline V gene, CDR1 is ENHRY and CDR2 is SYGVKD. The V and J ends lost 8 bases and 1 base respectively, with 14 bases between them. This CDR3 has 14 amino acids. The CDR3 DNA follows: TGTGCCATCCAGGAGGGGGAGAGGAACACTGAAGCTTTCTTT. This codes for CAIQEGERNTEAFF.

This rearrangement joins TRBV9 to TRBJ1-3; D is undetermined. Germline V gives CDR1 SGDLS, CDR2 YYNGEE. The CDR3 has 16 residues. The V end was cut by 0 bases, the J end by 2 bases, with 12 bases between. The CDR3 DNA reads as TGTGCCAGCAGCGTAGCTCGTCAAGGAGCTGGAAACACCATATATTTT. It codes for CASSVARQGAGNTIYF.

This clonotype was seen only a few times. The gene calls are TRBV20-1 and TRBJ2-2; a possible D gene is TRBD2 (6 bases). CDR1 is DFQATT and CDR2 is SNEGSKA in the germline V gene (reference sequence). There are 15 residues in the CDR3. V lost 1 base and J lost 6, with 15 bases in between. The CDR3 is CSARGRRAGPGELFF. CDR3 nucleotides: TGCAGTGCTAGAGGCAGGAGGGCAGGGCCCGGGGAGCTGTTTTTT.

This clonotype was found a few times. This rearrangement joins TRBV9 to TRBJ2-6, with 7 positions matching TRBD1. The CDR3 spans 18 residues. V lost 3 bases to trimming and J lost 0 bases; unmatched junction nucleotides: 9. Germline CDR1 reads SGDLS; CDR2 reads YYNGEE. The CDR3 DNA is TGTGCCAGCAGCGAGGGGGACAGAACCCACTCTGGGGCCAACGTCCTGACTTTC. Amino acid sequence: CASSEGDRTHSGANVLTF.

The chain couples TRBV24-1 to TRBJ2-3; TRBD2 aligns across 7 bases. Germline V lookup: CDR1 KGHDR, CDR2 SFDVKD. With 5 bases clipped from V and 0 bases from J, the junction kept 7 bases outside the gene matches. The CDR3 consists of 16 residues. The CDR3 sequence is CATSAPGLPSTDTQYF. CDR3 bases: TGTGCCACCAGTGCCCCGGGACTACCCAGCACAGATACGCAGTATTTT.

V is TRBV7-6 and J is TRBJ2-7, with TRBD1 matching 10 bases. The CDR3 runs 15 residues. Germline CDR1 is SGHVS and CDR2 is FNYEAQ. The trim removed 2 bases at V and 3 bases at J, leaving 4 bases unmatched. CDR3 region: CASSLSGTGVYEQYF. The CDR3 DNA reads TGTGCCAGCAGCTTATCTGGGACAGGGGTCTACGAGCAGTACTTC.